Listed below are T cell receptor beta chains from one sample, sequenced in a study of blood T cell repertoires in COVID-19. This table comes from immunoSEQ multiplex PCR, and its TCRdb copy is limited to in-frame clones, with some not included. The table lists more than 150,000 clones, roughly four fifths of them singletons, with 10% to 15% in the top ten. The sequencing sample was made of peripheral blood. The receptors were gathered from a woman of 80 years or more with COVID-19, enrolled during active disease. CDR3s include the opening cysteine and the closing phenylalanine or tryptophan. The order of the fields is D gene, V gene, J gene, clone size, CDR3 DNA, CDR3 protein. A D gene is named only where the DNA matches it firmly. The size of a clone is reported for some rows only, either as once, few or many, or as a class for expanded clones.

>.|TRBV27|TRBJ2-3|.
TGTGCCAGCAAACGGACGGGAGGCACAGATACGCAGTATTTT
CASKRTGGTDTQYF
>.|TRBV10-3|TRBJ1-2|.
TGTGCCATCATGCAACCGGACTCCAGCCGATACGGCGGTGGCTACACCTTC
CAIMQPDSSRYGGGYTF
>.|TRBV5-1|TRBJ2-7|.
TGCGCCAGCAGCTTGTCAAACGAGCAGTACTTC
CASSLSNEQYF
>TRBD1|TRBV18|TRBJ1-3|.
TGTGCCAGCTCACCATCCACAGGGGAACTAGGAAACACCATATATTTT
CASSPSTGELGNTIYF
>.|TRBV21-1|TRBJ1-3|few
TGTGCCAGCAGCAAAGTGGCCCTGGAGCAGCTTAACTCTGGAAACACCATATATTTT
CASSKVALEQLNSGNTIYF
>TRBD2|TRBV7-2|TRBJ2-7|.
TGTGCCAGCAGCCGCCGTGGGGGCGGGGGGAACTACGAGCAGTACTTC
CASSRRGGGGNYEQYF
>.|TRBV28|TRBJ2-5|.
TGTGCCAGCAGTCAACGACAGTCAGGGCTGGAGACCCAGTACTTC
CASSQRQSGLETQYF
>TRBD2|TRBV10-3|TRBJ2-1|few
TGTGCCATCAGCCCCGGGCTAGCGGGAGGGTACAATGAGCAGTTCTTC
CAISPGLAGGYNEQFF
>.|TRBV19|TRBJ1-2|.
TGTGCCAGTAGTATGCGGGCAAGCTATGGCTACACCTTC
CASSMRASYGYTF
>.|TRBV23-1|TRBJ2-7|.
TGCGCCAGCAGTCAATCTGAGACAACCTACTCCTACGAGCAGTACTTC
CASSQSETTYSYEQYF
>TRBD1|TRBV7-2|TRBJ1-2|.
TGTGCCAGCAGCATCGACAGGGGGCTATCGGGCTACACCTTC
CASSIDRGLSGYTF
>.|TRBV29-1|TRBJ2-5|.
TGCAGCGTTGTAGAGGGAGGGGGGGCCCAGTACTTC
CSVVEGGGAQYF
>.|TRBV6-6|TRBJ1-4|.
TGTGCCAGCAGCGATCCGGGTAATGAAAAACTGTTTTTT
CASSDPGNEKLFF
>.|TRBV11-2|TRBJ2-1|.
TGTGCCAGCAGCTTAGGACTGGACAATGAGCAGTTCTTC
CASSLGLDNEQFF
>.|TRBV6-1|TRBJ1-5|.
TGTGCCAGCAGTGAAGCGACACGGAGCAATCAGCCCCAGCATTTT
CASSEATRSNQPQHF
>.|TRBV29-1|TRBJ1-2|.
TGCAGCGTTGACTCGCAGGGCGTATATGGCTACACCTTC
CSVDSQGVYGYTF
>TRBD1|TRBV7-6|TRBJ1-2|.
TGTGCCAGCAGCAGTCCCGGGACAGGGGGTGGCTACACCTTC
CASSSPGTGGGYTF
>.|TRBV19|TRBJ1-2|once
TGTGCCAGTAGTATAGATTTTCTTCTCAGGGGCGGCTACACCTTC
CASSIDFLLRGGYTF
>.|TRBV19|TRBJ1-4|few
TGTGCCAGTAGTGACAGTCGGCTGCTCATCCCAACTAATGAAAAACTGTTTTTT
CASSDSRLLIPTNEKLFF
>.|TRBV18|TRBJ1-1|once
TGTGCCAGCTCACCAATTCAGGGCGGTCGAGCTTTCTTT
CASSPIQGGRAFF
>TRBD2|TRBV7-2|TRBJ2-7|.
TGTGCCAGCAGCGACCATCGGGACTATCTTTTTTACGAGCAGTACTTC
CASSDHRDYLFYEQYF
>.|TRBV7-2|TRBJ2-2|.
TGTGCCAGCAGCTTACGCATCAGGGGGGAGCTGTTTTTT
CASSLRIRGELFF
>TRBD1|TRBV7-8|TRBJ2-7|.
TGTGCCAGCAGCCCCGGGACAGGGCAGCAGTACTTC
CASSPGTGQQYF
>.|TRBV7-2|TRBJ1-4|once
TGTGCCAGCAGCTTGGAGGGAAGGAGTGAAAAACTGTTTTTT
CASSLEGRSEKLFF
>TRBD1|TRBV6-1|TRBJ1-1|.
TGTGCCAGCAGTGAAGCAGACAGGGTCACTGAAGCTTTCTTT
CASSEADRVTEAFF
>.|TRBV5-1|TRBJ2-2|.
TGCGCCAGCAGCCCCCCCCTAGGAGGCACCGGGGAGCTGTTTTTT
CASSPPLGGTGELFF
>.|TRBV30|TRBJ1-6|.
TGTGCCTGGAGTTCGGGAAATAATTCACCCCTCCACTTT
CAWSSGNNSPLHF
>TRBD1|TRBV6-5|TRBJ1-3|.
TGTGCCAGCAGTTACACAGGGGGCTCTGGAAACACCATATATTTT
CASSYTGGSGNTIYF
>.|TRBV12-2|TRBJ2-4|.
TGTGCAAGTCGCTTAGCAAAACGCGGGGGAAACATTCAGTACTTC
CASRLAKRGGNIQYF
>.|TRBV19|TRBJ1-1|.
TGTGCCAGTAGGTATTCTATGAACACTGAAGCTTTCTTT
CASRYSMNTEAFF
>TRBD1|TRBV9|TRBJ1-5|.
TGTGCCAGCAGCGTAGGGACAGGGCGTGATCAGCCCCAGCATTTT
CASSVGTGRDQPQHF
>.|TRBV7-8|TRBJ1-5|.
TGTGCCAGCAGCCCCCTTCAGACAGGTTATCAGCCCCAGCATTTT
CASSPLQTGYQPQHF
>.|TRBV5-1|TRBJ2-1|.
TGCGCCAGCAGCTTGTCGGGTTTCACACACAATGAGCAGTTCTTC
CASSLSGFTHNEQFF
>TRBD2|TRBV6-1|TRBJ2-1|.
TGTGCCAGCAGTGAAGCATTAGGGACTAGCGGTTACAATGAGCAGTTCTTC
CASSEALGTSGYNEQFF
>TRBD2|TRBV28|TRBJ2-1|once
TGTGCCAGCAGTTCCTCCGTAGCGGGAGGGCTTTACAATGAGCAGTTCTTC
CASSSSVAGGLYNEQFF
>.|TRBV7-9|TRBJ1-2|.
TGTGCCAGCACCCGGGGGATCCTTTGGTATGGCTACACCTTC
CASTRGILWYGYTF
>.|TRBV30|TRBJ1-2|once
TGTGCCTGGAACTCAGGTGGGGGCTACACCTTC
CAWNSGGGYTF
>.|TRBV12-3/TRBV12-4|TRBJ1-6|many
TGTGCCAGCAGTTTATCCCAGGGGAACCCCCTCCACTTT
CASSLSQGNPLHF
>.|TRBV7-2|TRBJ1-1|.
TGTGCCAGCAGCTCCTCCGGGAGGAACACTGAAGCTTTCTTT
CASSSSGRNTEAFF
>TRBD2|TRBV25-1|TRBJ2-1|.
TGTGCCAGCAGTGGGACTAGCGGGCCTTACAATGAGCAGTTCTTC
CASSGTSGPYNEQFF
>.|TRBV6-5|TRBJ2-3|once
TGTGCCAGCAGTTACGAAGCGGCCACAGATACGCAGTATTTT
CASSYEAATDTQYF
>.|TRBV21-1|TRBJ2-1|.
TGTGCCAGCAGCAGGAGACAGGGGGCTGATGAGCAGTTCTTC
CASSRRQGADEQFF
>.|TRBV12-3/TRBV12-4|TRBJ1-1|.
TGTGCCAGCAGTTTGTCGGGATCCACTGAAGCTTTCTTT
CASSLSGSTEAFF
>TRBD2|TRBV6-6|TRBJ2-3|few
TGTGCCAGCAGTGATACTAGCGGTGGCACAGATACGCAGTATTTT
CASSDTSGGTDTQYF
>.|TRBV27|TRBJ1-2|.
TGTGCCAGCAGTTTGAGCGGTCGTTATGGCTACACCTTC
CASSLSGRYGYTF
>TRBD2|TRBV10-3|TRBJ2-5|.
TGTGCCATCAGTGAGGGGACTAGCGGGAGTTTAGGAGAGACCCAGTACTTC
CAISEGTSGSLGETQYF
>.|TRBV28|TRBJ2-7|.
TGTGCCCACAGTGGAGGAGCCGACTACGAGCAGTACTTC
CAHSGGADYEQYF
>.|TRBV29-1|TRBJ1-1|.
TGCAGCGTTGTAGGGGATACGACTGAAGCTTTCTTT
CSVVGDTTEAFF